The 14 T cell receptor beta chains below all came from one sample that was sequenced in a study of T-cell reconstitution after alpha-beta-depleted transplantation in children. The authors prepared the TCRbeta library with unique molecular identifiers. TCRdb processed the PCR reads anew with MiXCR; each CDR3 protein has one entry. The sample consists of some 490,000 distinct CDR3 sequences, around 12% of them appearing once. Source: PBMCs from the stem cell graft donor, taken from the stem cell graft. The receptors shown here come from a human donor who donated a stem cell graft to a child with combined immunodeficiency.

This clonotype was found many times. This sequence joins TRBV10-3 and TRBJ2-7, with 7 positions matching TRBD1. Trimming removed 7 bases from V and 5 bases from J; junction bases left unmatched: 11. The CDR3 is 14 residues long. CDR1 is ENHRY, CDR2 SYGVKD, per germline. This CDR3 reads CAIKPTGNLHEQYF. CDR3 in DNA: TGTGCCATCAAACCGACAGGGAATTTGCACGAGCAGTACTTC.

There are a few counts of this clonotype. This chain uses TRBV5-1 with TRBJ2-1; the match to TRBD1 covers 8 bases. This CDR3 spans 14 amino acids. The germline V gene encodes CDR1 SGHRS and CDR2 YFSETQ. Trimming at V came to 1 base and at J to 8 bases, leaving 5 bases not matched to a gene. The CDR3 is CASSLFQGADEQFF. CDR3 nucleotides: TGCGCCAGCAGCTTGTTTCAGGGGGCCGATGAGCAGTTCTTC. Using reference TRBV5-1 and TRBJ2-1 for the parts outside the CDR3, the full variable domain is KAGVTQTPRYLIKTRGQQVTLSCSPISGHRSVSWYQQTPGQGLQFLFEYFSETQRNKGNFPGRFSGRQFSNSRSEMNVSTLELGDSALYLCASSLFQGADEQFFGPGTRLTVL.

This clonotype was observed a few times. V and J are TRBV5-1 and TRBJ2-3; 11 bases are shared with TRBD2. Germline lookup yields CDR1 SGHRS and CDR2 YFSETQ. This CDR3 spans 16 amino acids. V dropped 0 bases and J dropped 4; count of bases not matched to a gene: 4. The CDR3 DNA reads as TGCGCCAGCAGCTTGGAGGTAGCGGGAGGGCCAGATACGCAGTATTTT. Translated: CASSLEVAGGPDTQYF.

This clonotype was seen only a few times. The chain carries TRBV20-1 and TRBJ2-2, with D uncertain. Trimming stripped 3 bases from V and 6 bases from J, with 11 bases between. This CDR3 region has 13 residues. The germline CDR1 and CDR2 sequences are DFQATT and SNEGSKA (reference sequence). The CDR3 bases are TGCAGTGCTAGGGAATCTATAGCCGGGGAGCTGTTTTTT. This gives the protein CSARESIAGELFF.

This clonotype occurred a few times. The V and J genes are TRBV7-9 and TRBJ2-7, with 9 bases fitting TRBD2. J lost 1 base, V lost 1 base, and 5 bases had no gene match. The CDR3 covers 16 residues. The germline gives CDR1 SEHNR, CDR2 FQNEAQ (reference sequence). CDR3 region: CASSLVVAGESYEQYF. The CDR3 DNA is TGTGCCAGCAGCTTAGTAGTAGCGGGAGAATCCTACGAGCAGTACTTC. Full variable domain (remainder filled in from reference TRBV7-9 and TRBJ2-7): DTGVSQNPRHKITKRGQNVTFRCDPISEHNRLYWYRQTLGQGPEFLTYFQNEAQLEKSRLLSDRFSAERPKGSFSTLEIQRTEQGDSAMYLCASSLVVAGESYEQYFGPGTRLTVT.

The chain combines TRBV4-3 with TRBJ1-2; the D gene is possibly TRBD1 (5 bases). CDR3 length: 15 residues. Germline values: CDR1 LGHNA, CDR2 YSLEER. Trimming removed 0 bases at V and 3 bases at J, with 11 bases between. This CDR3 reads CASSQDSGGYYGYTF. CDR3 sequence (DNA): TGCGCCAGCAGCCAAGATTCCGGGGGATACTATGGCTACACCTTC.

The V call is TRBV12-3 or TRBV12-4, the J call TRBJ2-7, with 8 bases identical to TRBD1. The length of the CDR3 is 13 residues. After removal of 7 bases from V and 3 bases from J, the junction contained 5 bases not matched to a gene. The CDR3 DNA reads TGTGCCAGCACCAAAACAGGGGGCTACGAGCAGTACTTC. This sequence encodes CASTKTGGYEQYF.

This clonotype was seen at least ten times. The CDR3 DNA is TGTGCCAGCAGTTTTTCCAGGGAGACAGATACGCAGTATTTT. This gives the protein CASSFSRETDTQYF. V usage is TRBV12-3 or TRBV12-4 and J usage is TRBJ2-3, with D tentatively TRBD1 or TRBD2 (5 bases each). Trimming removed 3 bases from V and 3 bases from J, with 10 bases in between. CDR3 length: 14 residues.

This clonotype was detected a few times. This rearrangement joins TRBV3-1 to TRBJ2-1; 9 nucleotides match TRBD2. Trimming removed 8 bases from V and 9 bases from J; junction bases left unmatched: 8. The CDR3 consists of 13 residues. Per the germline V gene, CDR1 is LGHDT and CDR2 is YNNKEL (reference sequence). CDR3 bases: TGTGCCAGCGGTTGGGGTAGCGGGAGTGAGCAGTTCTTC. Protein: CASGWGSGSEQFF.

CDR3 loop: CASSFPGTTGELFF. CDR3 in DNA: TGTGCCAGCAGCTTCCCAGGAACCACCGGGGAGCTGTTTTTT. V usage is TRBV11-1 and J usage is TRBJ2-2, with D hard to call. Trimming removed 3 bases at V and 4 bases at J, with 9 bases between. The V gene's germline CDR1 is SGHAT and CDR2 FQDESV (reference sequence). The CDR3 totals 14 residues.

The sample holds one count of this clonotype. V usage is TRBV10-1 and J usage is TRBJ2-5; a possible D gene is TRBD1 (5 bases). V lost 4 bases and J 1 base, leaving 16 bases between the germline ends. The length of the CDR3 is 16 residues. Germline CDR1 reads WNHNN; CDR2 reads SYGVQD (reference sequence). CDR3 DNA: TGCGCCAGCAGTGTCGTGGAGACAGAATTCCAAGAGACCCAGTACTTC. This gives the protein CASSVVETEFQETQYF.

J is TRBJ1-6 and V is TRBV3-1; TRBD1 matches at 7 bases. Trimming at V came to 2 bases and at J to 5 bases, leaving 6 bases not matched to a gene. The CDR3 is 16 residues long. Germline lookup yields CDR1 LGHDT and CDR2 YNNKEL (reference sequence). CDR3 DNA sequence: TGTGCCAGCAGCCAAACGAGACAGGGTGATAATTCACCCCTCCACTTT. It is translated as CASSQTRQGDNSPLHF. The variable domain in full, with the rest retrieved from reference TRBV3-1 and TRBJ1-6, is DTAVSQTPKYLVTQMGNDKSIKCEQNLGHDTMYWYKQDSKKFLKIMFSYNNKELIINETVPNRFSPKSPDKAHLNLHINSLELGDSAVYFCASSQTRQGDNSPLHFGNGTRLTVT.

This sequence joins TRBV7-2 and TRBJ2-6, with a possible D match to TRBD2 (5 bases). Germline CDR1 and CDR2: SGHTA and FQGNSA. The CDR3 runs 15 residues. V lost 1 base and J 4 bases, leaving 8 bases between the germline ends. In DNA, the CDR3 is TGTGCCAGCAGCTTAGGAGGGCCCGGGGCCAACGTCCTGACTTTC. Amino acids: CASSLGGPGANVLTF. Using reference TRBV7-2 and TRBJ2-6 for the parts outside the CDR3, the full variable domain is GAGVSQSPSNKVTEKGKDVELRCDPISGHTALYWYRQSLGQGLEFLIYFQGNSAPDKSGLPSDRFSAERTGGSVSTLTIQRTQQEDSAVYLCASSLGGPGANVLTFGAGSRLTVL.

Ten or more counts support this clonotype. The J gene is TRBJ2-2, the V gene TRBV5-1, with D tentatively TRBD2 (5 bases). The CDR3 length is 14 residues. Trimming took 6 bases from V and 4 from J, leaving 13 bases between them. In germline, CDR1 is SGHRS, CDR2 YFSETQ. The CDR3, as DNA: TGCGCCAGCACCCGCCCTGAGGGCACCGGGGAGCTGTTTTTT. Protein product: CASTRPEGTGELFF.